Listed here are 30 T cell receptor beta chains from one sample, sequenced in a study of OX40 agonist ivuxolimab in advanced cancers. Clones were sequenced by immunoSEQ multiplex PCR, and TCRdb holds only the in-frame ones, with some missing. This table holds approximately 86,000 clones, roughly 92% found once. This sample comprised CD4+ or CD8+ T cells sorted from blood, obtained in a trial of the OX40 agonist ivuxolimab. These receptors were taken from an adult with an advanced solid tumor such as melanoma, head and neck, liver or kidney cancer.

J is TRBJ1-2 and V is TRBV27, with D tentatively TRBD1 (5 bases). Germline assignment: CDR1 MNHEY and CDR2 SMNVEV (reference sequence). The length of the CDR3 is 15 residues. The V and J ends lost 4 bases and 2 bases respectively, with 14 bases between them. The CDR3, as DNA: TGTGCCAGCAGTTCCCTGGGGGTGGTAAACTATGGCTACACCTTC. Protein: CASSSLGVVNYGYTF.

This rearrangement joins TRBV28 to TRBJ2-2; 9 bases fit TRBD1. CDR1 and CDR2 from the germline V gene are MDHEN and SYDVKM. V shed 6 bases and J 4 bases; nucleotides not matched to a gene: 12. The CDR3 totals 17 residues. The CDR3, as DNA: TGTGCCAGCAGCCTGGGTTCCCCGGGACAGGGCACCGGGGAGCTGTTTTTT. It is translated as CASSLGSPGQGTGELFF. Complete variable domain (other parts from reference TRBV28 and TRBJ2-2): DVKVTQSSRYLVKRTGEKVFLECVQDMDHENMFWYRQDPGLGLRLIYFSYDVKMKEKGDIPEGYSVSREKKERFSLILESASTNQTSMYLCASSLGSPGQGTGELFFGEGSRLTVL.

The rearrangement joins TRBV6-6 to TRBJ2-7; perhaps TRBD1 as D (6 bases). Trimming removed 6 bases from V and 6 bases from J, with 15 bases in between. CDR1 and CDR2 (germline): MNHNY, SVGAGI (reference sequence). The CDR3 is 13 residues long. The CDR3 is CASRDNTDSEQYF. CDR3 bases: TGTGCCAGCAGGGATAACACGGACAGCGAGCAGTACTTC.

J is TRBJ2-7 and V is TRBV5-1; 8 bases fit TRBD1. The CDR3 has 12 amino acids. CDR1 and CDR2 (germline): SGHRS, YFSETQ. The junction had 1 base not matched to a gene; V was cut back by 2 bases and J by 6 bases. The CDR3 DNA is TGCGCCAGCAGCTTCGGACAGGGCGAGCAGTACTTC. This encodes CASSFGQGEQYF.

The chain combines TRBV7-2 with TRBJ1-1; tentative D call: TRBD1 (6 bases). The germline V gene has CDR1 SGHTA and CDR2 FQGNSA. The CDR3 is 13 residues long. The V gene lost 3 bases and the J gene lost 4 bases, with 9 bases spanning the gap. CDR3 amino acids: CASSFKGGTEAFF. CDR3 bases: TGTGCCAGCAGCTTCAAGGGGGGCACTGAAGCTTTCTTT.

The J gene is TRBJ2-2, the V gene TRBV19, with D tentatively TRBD1 or TRBD2 (5 bases each). Germline CDR1 reads LNHDA; CDR2 reads SQIVND (reference sequence). Trimming stripped 6 bases from V and 5 bases from J, with 16 bases between. The CDR3 consists of 15 residues. CDR3 loop: CASRTGTKRTGELFF. Written as DNA, the CDR3 is TGTGCCAGTAGGACCGGGACCAAGCGGACCGGGGAGCTGTTTTTT.

The V and J genes are TRBV29-1 and TRBJ2-6; D is possibly TRBD1 or TRBD2 (5 bases each). V lost 3 bases and J 2 bases, leaving 5 bases between the germline ends. This CDR3 comprises 13 residues. CDR1 is SQVTM and CDR2 is ANQGSEA in the germline V gene. CDR3 DNA sequence: TGCAGCGTTGAGGGGGCTGGGGCCAACGTCCTGACTTTC. It specifies CSVEGAGANVLTF.

This clone came up a few times. The chain couples TRBV30 to TRBJ1-1, with D tentatively TRBD1 (5 bases). The CDR3 has 13 residues. Germline lookup yields CDR1 GTSNPN and CDR2 SVGIG (reference sequence). Deletions cut 0 bases from V and 1 base from J, with 6 bases between. The CDR3 region is CAWSVQENTEAFF. DNA of the CDR3: TGTGCCTGGAGTGTACAGGAGAACACTGAAGCTTTCTTT.

The chain recombines TRBV21-1 with TRBJ2-3; TRBD1, the table's D call, was not compared with the DNA. TRBV21-1 is described as a pseudogene. This CDR3 is built from 14 residues. CDR3 in DNA: TGTGCCAGCAACCTGACAGGGATCACAGATACGCAGTATTTT. Its translation is CASNLTGITDTQYF.

A few counts support this clone. The chain uses TRBV28 and TRBJ2-7; 11 bases line up with TRBD1. J gave up 4 bases and V 6 bases, and 11 bases lay outside the gene matches. Per the germline V gene, CDR1 is MDHEN and CDR2 is SYDVKM. The CDR3 extends over 16 amino acids. Here the CDR3 reads CASRRAGTGGAYEQYF. In nucleotides, the CDR3 is TGTGCCAGCAGACGAGCCGGGACAGGGGGAGCGTACGAGCAGTACTTC.

This chain joins TRBV5-4 and TRBJ1-4; the D is unclear. This CDR3 comprises 15 residues. CDR1 is SGHNT, CDR2 YYREEE, per germline (reference sequence). The V end was cut by 4 bases, the J end by 8 bases, with 18 bases between. Here the CDR3 reads CASSLQVETGEKLFF. The CDR3 DNA follows: TGTGCCAGCAGCCTACAAGTGGAGACTGGCGAAAAACTGTTTTTT.

The rearrangement joins TRBV30 to TRBJ1-2; D is possibly TRBD1 (6 bases). V dropped 4 bases and J dropped 5 bases, with 14 bases sitting between them. Germline CDR1 reads GTSNPN; CDR2 reads SVGIG (reference sequence). The CDR3 runs to 13 residues. CDR3 region: CAWTMTGGYGYTF. CDR3 DNA sequence: TGTGCCTGGACCATGACAGGCGGGTATGGCTACACCTTC.

This clone was seen only once. Written as DNA, the CDR3 is TGTGCCAGTAGTGGGGGCAGCGAAAAACTGTTTTTT. Its protein is CASSGGSEKLFF. V and J are TRBV19 and TRBJ1-4; tentative D call: TRBD1 (6 bases). Germline CDR1 LNHDA, CDR2 SQIVND (reference sequence). V lost 5 bases and J lost 8, with 9 bases in between. The CDR3 extends over 12 amino acids.

This rearrangement joins TRBV19 to TRBJ1-4, with TRBD1 matching 7 bases. V dropped 3 bases and J dropped 3; count of bases not matched to a gene: 4. CDR1 and CDR2 (germline): LNHDA, SQIVND (reference sequence). CDR3 length: 15 residues. The CDR3 coding sequence is TGTGCCAGTAGTATGAAGGGGGCTCCTAATGAAAAACTGTTTTTT. It translates to CASSMKGAPNEKLFF.

The chain employs TRBV5-1 and TRBJ2-2, with D possibly TRBD2 on 5 matching bases. The CDR3 spans 16 residues. Trimming stripped 5 bases from V and 2 bases from J, with 16 bases between. Germline V gene data show CDR1 as SGHRS and CDR2 as YFSETQ. The CDR3 DNA reads TGCGCCAGCAGGCCGGGGTTTCAGGCCAACACCGGGGAGCTGTTTTTT. This gives the protein CASRPGFQANTGELFF.

This chain links TRBV9 with TRBJ2-3; D ambiguous. Germline CDR1 is SGDLS and CDR2 is YYNGEE. Trimming pared 0 bases from V and 1 base from J, leaving 15 bases between. There are 17 residues in the CDR3. CDR3: CASSVAPSTKRTDTQYF. The CDR3, as DNA: TGTGCCAGCAGCGTAGCTCCGTCTACAAAGCGCACAGATACGCAGTATTTT.

The chain is built from TRBV4-1 and TRBJ1-4; TRBD1 might be the D (5 bases). Germline assignment: CDR1 MGHRA and CDR2 YSYEKL. Trimming stripped 0 bases from V and 4 bases from J, with 9 bases between. This CDR3 spans 15 amino acids. The CDR3 coding sequence is TGCGCCAGCAGCCAAGATCGAGGGGATAATGAAAAACTGTTTTTT. Protein product: CASSQDRGDNEKLFF.

The V call is TRBV27, the J call TRBJ2-7; maybe TRBD2 (7 bases). Trimming shortened V by 3 bases and J by 1 base, and 13 bases separated the two germline ends. Looked up from germline, CDR1 is MNHEY and CDR2 is SMNVEV (reference sequence). This CDR3 has 15 residues. CDR3 residues: CASSLGGQTSYEQYF. The CDR3 coding sequence is TGTGCCAGCAGTTTGGGGGGGCAAACATCCTACGAGCAGTACTTC.

The V gene is TRBV28, the J gene TRBJ1-5; D remains ambiguous. Germline CDR1 reads MDHEN; CDR2 reads SYDVKM. This CDR3 has 12 residues. Trimming took off 7 bases at V and 4 bases at J, with 8 bases between the two ends. CDR3 sequence (DNA): TGTGCCAGCACGCGGATGAATCAGCCCCAGCATTTT. Amino acids: CASTRMNQPQHF.

This chain joins TRBV6-1 and TRBJ2-1, with a weak D call TRBD1 (5 bases). Trimming cost V 4 bases and J 0 bases, with 10 bases left between them. There are 15 residues in the CDR3. In germline, CDR1 is MNHNS, CDR2 SASEGT. The CDR3 reads CASSVHRGSYNEQFF. As DNA, the CDR3 is TGTGCCAGCAGTGTACATAGGGGCTCCTACAATGAGCAGTTCTTC.

CDR3 coding DNA: TGTGCCAGCAGCCACCCAACTAGTAGAAGTGAGCAGTTCTTC. Translated: CASSHPTSRSEQFF. The chain employs TRBV2 and TRBJ2-1, with TRBD2 as a possible D gene (5 bases). The CDR3 has 14 residues. The germline CDR1 and CDR2 sequences are SNHLY and FYNNEI. The V end was cut by 6 bases, the J end by 9 bases, with 18 bases between.

The gene calls are TRBV29-1 and TRBJ2-5, with D uncertain. V was shortened by 2 bases and J by 2 bases, with 9 bases between the two germline ends. The CDR3 sequence is 13 residues long. Germline CDR1 SQVTM, CDR2 ANQGSEA. The CDR3, as DNA: TGCAGCGTTGAAAGTTGGACGCAAGAGACCCAGTACTTC. Protein: CSVESWTQETQYF.

The chain has TRBV10-3 and TRBJ2-3, with a tentative D call TRBD2 (6 bases). Germline V lookup: CDR1 ENHRY, CDR2 SYGVKD. CDR3 length: 17 amino acids. V shed 2 bases and J shed 0 bases, with 15 bases lying between them. CDR3 sequence (DNA): TGTGCCATCAGTGAGCGGGCCCGGAGCGGGAGCACAGATACGCAGTATTTT. It yields the protein CAISERARSGSTDTQYF.

The rearrangement joins TRBV4-3 to TRBJ2-4; weak D call: TRBD1 (5 bases). This CDR3 has 16 residues. V lost 1 base and J lost 1, with 11 bases in between. Per the germline V gene, CDR1 is LGHNA and CDR2 is YSLEER. This CDR3 is CASSQGAGRAKNIQYF. The CDR3 DNA follows: TGCGCCAGCAGCCAAGGGGCAGGGCGGGCCAAAAACATTCAGTACTTC.

The rearrangement uses TRBV7-2 and TRBJ1-5; D is unresolved. The CDR3 runs to 13 residues. Germline-derived CDR1 and CDR2 are SGHTA and FQGNSA. V was trimmed by 1 base and J by 8 bases, leaving 9 bases between them. The CDR3 protein is CASSLGGREPQHF. In DNA form, the CDR3 reads TGTGCCAGCAGCTTAGGGGGTAGAGAGCCCCAGCATTTT.

The chain couples TRBV4-2 to TRBJ2-1; D unresolved. The ends were cut back, 1 base at V and 4 bases at J, with 8 bases in the middle. The CDR3 sequence is 14 residues long. Germline loops: CDR1 LGHNA, CDR2 YNFKEQ. In nucleotides, the CDR3 is TGTGCCAGCAGCCAAGGGACCGGATACAATGAGCAGTTCTTC. This translates into CASSQGTGYNEQFF.

The chain employs TRBV4-1 and TRBJ1-4; D is perhaps TRBD1 (5 bases). This CDR3 comprises 15 residues. Per germline, CDR1 MGHRA and CDR2 YSYEKL. The ends were cut back, 0 bases at V and 5 bases at J, with 10 bases in the middle. This CDR3 is CASSQDGGGNEKLFF. CDR3 coding DNA: TGCGCCAGCAGCCAAGATGGGGGGGGGAATGAAAAACTGTTTTTT.

The chain carries TRBV7-2 and TRBJ2-1, with TRBD2 matching over 11 bases. J lost 7 bases, V lost 3 bases, and 8 bases had no gene match. The CDR3 totals 16 residues. The V gene's germline CDR1 is SGHTA and CDR2 FQGNSA. The CDR3 region is CASSFSGRGWGNEQFF. The CDR3 nucleotides are TGTGCCAGCAGCTTTAGCGGGAGGGGATGGGGAAATGAGCAGTTCTTC.

The chain uses TRBV16 and TRBJ1-2, with D possibly being TRBD1 (5 bases). V shed 2 bases and J shed 0 bases, with 16 bases lying between them. Germline lookup yields CDR1 KGHSY and CDR2 FQNENV. The CDR3 loop spans 17 amino acids. The CDR3 nucleotides read TGTGCCAGCAGCCAAACCCGCCCGACAGCAGCTAACTATGGCTACACCTTC. Protein product: CASSQTRPTAANYGYTF.

This chain connects TRBV18 to TRBJ2-1; 9 bases map to TRBD1. The trim removed 3 bases at V and 8 bases at J, leaving 8 bases unmatched. The CDR3 consists of 15 residues. CDR1 and CDR2 from the germline V gene are KGHSH and LQKENI. CDR3 loop: CASSPSGTGSHEQFF. The CDR3, as DNA: TGTGCCAGCTCACCTTCCGGGACAGGGAGCCATGAGCAGTTCTTC.